The rows below give T cell receptor beta chains drawn from one sample of a study of long-term antiretroviral therapy in people with HIV. Sequencing was performed with immunoSEQ multiplex PCR; in TCRdb, only in-frame clones are kept and a portion is missing. The sample includes more than 15,000 clones, 75% to 95% of them seen just once. This material consisted of unsorted PBMCs, taken 0.3 years after starting antiretroviral therapy. These receptor sequences come from a man between 60 and 70 years old with HIV. The CDR3 runs from the conserved cysteine through the conserved F or W. A D gene is named only where the DNA matches it firmly. Some rows mark clone size as missing; the rest say once, few, many or name a class of expanded clone.

d_call,clone_size,j_call,v_call,cdr3_nt,cdr3_aa
TRBD1,NA,TRBJ2-1,TRBV11-3,TGTGCCAGCAGCTCGGGACAGGGAGGGTACAATGAGCAGTTCTTC,CASSSGQGGYNEQFF
NA,NA,TRBJ1-2,TRBV5-1,TGCGCCAGCAGCTTGGGGGCAAGGAACTATGGCTACACCTTC,CASSLGARNYGYTF
TRBD1,NA,TRBJ1-2,TRBV28,TGTGCCAGCAGTTTCTACACGGCAGGGGGCTCGTCCTATGGCTACACCTTC,CASSFYTAGGSSYGYTF
TRBD2,once,TRBJ2-7,TRBV4-2,TGTGCCAGCAGCCGGGCGGGAGGGTCCTACGAGCAGTACTTC,CASSRAGGSYEQYF
NA,NA,TRBJ2-7,TRBV5-4,TGTGCCAGCAGCTCGTCCCCCTCCTCCTACGAGCAGTACTTC,CASSSSPSSYEQYF
NA,NA,TRBJ2-5,TRBV19,TGTGCCAGTAGTCCTCGACAGGCACAAGAGACCCAGTACTTC,CASSPRQAQETQYF
TRBD2,NA,TRBJ2-1,TRBV6-6,TGTGCCAGCAGTTTCGGACTAGGGGAGCAGTTCTTC,CASSFGLGEQFF
NA,NA,TRBJ2-3,TRBV7-3,TGTGCCAGCAGCCGCTCGCGGCCGGGGACCACAGATACGCAGTATTTT,CASSRSRPGTTDTQYF
NA,NA,TRBJ1-5,TRBV7-2,TGTGCCAGCAGCCCAGAGGGGTCCCTATATAGCAATCAGCCCCAGCATTTT,CASSPEGSLYSNQPQHF
NA,NA,TRBJ2-3,TRBV10-3,TGTGCCATCAGTCTTAACAGGGGCACAGATACGCAGTATTTT,CAISLNRGTDTQYF
NA,NA,TRBJ1-2,TRBV21-1,TGTGCCAGCAGCAAAGGGATGGAAGGGGGCGCGGTTGGCTACACCTTC,CASSKGMEGGAVGYTF
NA,NA,TRBJ1-1,TRBV14,TGTGCCAGCAGCCAAACGACCATGGGTGAAGCTTTCTTT,CASSQTTMGEAFF
TRBD1,NA,TRBJ1-4,TRBV25-1,TGTGCCAGCAGTGACAGGGGGTTTACTAATGAAAAACTGTTTTTT,CASSDRGFTNEKLFF
NA,NA,TRBJ1-4,TRBV30,TGTGCCTGGAGTTTGGTGGAAGGGGAAAAACTGTTTTTT,CAWSLVEGEKLFF
TRBD2,NA,TRBJ2-7,TRBV5-4,TGTGCCAGCAGCTTCGGGACTAGCAGCTACGAGCAGTACTTC,CASSFGTSSYEQYF
NA,NA,TRBJ2-1,TRBV27,TGTGCCAGCAGTTTGTTCCGGGACTGGGGCACGGAGAATGAGCAGTTCTTC,CASSLFRDWGTENEQFF
TRBD1,NA,TRBJ1-2,TRBV19,TGTGCCAGTAACCCAGGGACAGGTCTCCCCCCAAACTATGGCTACACCTTC,CASNPGTGLPPNYGYTF
NA,NA,TRBJ2-6,TRBV2,TGTGCCAGCAGGATAAACTCTGGGGCCAACGTCCTGACTTTC,CASRINSGANVLTF
NA,NA,TRBJ2-3,TRBV10-3,TGTGCCATCAGGCCTTCCGGGGCTACAGATACGCAGTATTTT,CAIRPSGATDTQYF
TRBD2,NA,TRBJ2-1,TRBV9,TGTGCCAGCAGCTCGGGGGGGCTTGATAGTGAGCAGTTCTTC,CASSSGGLDSEQFF
NA,NA,TRBJ2-3,TRBV5-1,TGCGCCAGCAGCTTGTTTACTGGTCCGCATAGCACAGATACGCAGTATTTT,CASSLFTGPHSTDTQYF
TRBD1,few,TRBJ1-6,TRBV7-2,TGTGCCAGCAGCTTAGCGCATGGGACAGGGGGCAACTCACCCCTCCACTTT,CASSLAHGTGGNSPLHF
NA,NA,TRBJ1-1,TRBV6-1,TGTGCCAGCAGTGAAGAGCGGAGGGTCCGGAACACTGAAGCTTTCTTT,CASSEERRVRNTEAFF
NA,NA,TRBJ2-5,TRBV4-1,TGCGCCAGCAGCCAAGCCGCGGGCGGAGAGACCCAGTACTTC,CASSQAAGGETQYF
NA,NA,TRBJ1-2,TRBV10-2,TGCGCCAGCAGTGAGTCGACTAGAGCCCCTAACTATGGCTACACCTTC,CASSESTRAPNYGYTF
NA,NA,TRBJ1-6,TRBV15,TGTGCCACCGGATTAACCCGGGATCATAATTCACCCCTCCACTTT,CATGLTRDHNSPLHF
NA,NA,TRBJ1-1,TRBV4-2,TGTGCCAGCAGCCCGTTGTGGAAGGTTTTATCTGAAGCTTTCTTT,CASSPLWKVLSEAFF
TRBD2,NA,TRBJ2-1,TRBV27,TGTGCCAGCACGGGACTAGCGGGAGGGTCCCCGATCTACAATGAGCAGTTCTTC,CASTGLAGGSPIYNEQFF
NA,NA,TRBJ1-1,TRBV5-1,TGCGCCAGCAGCTTGATCGGGGTGAACACTGAAGCTTTCTTT,CASSLIGVNTEAFF
TRBD1,few,TRBJ2-7,TRBV9,TGTGCCAGCAGCGTAGATCCCGGACAGGGACGGGAGCAGTACTTC,CASSVDPGQGREQYF
NA,NA,TRBJ1-5,TRBV5-1,TGCGCCAGCAGCTTAGTGGGGCCCCATCAGCCCCAGCATTTT,CASSLVGPHQPQHF
NA,few,TRBJ2-2,TRBV6-5,TGTGCCAGCAGTATCACCCTCTGGGGCGGGGAGCTGTTTTTT,CASSITLWGGELFF
NA,medium-sized,TRBJ2-7,TRBV9,TGTGCCAGCAGCGCCTACAGTAGGTCCTACGAGCAGTACTTC,CASSAYSRSYEQYF
NA,NA,TRBJ1-4,TRBV30,TGTGCCTGGAGTGTACTAAGGGGCGTAGGAGAAAAACTGTTTTTT,CAWSVLRGVGEKLFF